Listed below are T cell receptor beta chains from one sample, sequenced in a study of CD8+ T cells in alopecia areata. Sequenced by immunoSEQ multiplex PCR; TCRdb stores in-frame clones only, minus some. The table has about 130,000 clones, approximately 48% seen once; the top ten hold about 19%. Specimen: CD8+ T cells sorted from blood, collected at week 0. The source is a human donor with alopecia areata. The conserved cysteine and the conserved F or W are not part of the CDR3 here. A D gene is named only where the DNA matches it firmly.

TRBD1 TRBV13 ASSLEGTGQETQY
. TRBV30 AWSVHGGIGKTQY
TRBD2 TRBV5-1 ASTIELAGAKTQY
TRBD2 TRBV30 AWSFGRVQETQY
. TRBV4-1 ASSQEPGTNYGYT
. TRBV9 ASSLPSGRGSGNTIY
. TRBV27 ASSTFSQGQPQH
. TRBV15 ATSLDREAQETQY
TRBD2 TRBV29-1 SVLGSSGVVPDTQY
. TRBV5-6 ASSFLQGLATQY
TRBD2 TRBV19 ASRGLAGKYTQY
. TRBV9 ASSDLQEEKLF
TRBD1 TRBV29-1 SADQTGGTEAF
. TRBV27 ASSLSGSHPTQETQY
TRBD1 TRBV30 AWRTKGAGGYEQY
. TRBV9 ASSSVQPTLGGNTIY
TRBD1 TRBV25-1 ASSALPGTGPNNEQF
. TRBV27 ASSLLSRSNTEAF
. TRBV4-3 ASSQEWQGNIQY
. TRBV27 ASSFTNTGELF
. TRBV29-1 SAARDYEQY
. TRBV11-1 ASSQRDFPYTGELF
. TRBV7-2 ASSLGLGMGTEAF
TRBD1 TRBV12-5 ASGYDRVRWAF
. TRBV7-9 ASSLVDLNTEAF
. TRBV29-1 SGSDPRHTDTQY
. TRBV7-3 ASSFGPNYEQY
. TRBV29-1 SVEGGGDGYT
. TRBV30 AWSWLHTGELF
. TRBV4-1 ASSQDLEDYGYT
. TRBV13 ASSLEGDGNTIY
. TRBV30 AWSVQRGDEQY
TRBD1 TRBV6-5 ASSYSTGMSSYEQY
. TRBV7-9 ASSLGDRKTDTQY
. TRBV18 ASSPLESRSYEQY
. TRBV29-1 SVVWSPNYGYT
TRBD2 TRBV10-3 AISPSGEGETQY
. TRBV9 ASSVGGSQETQY
. TRBV6-5 ASNNGGGGYT
. TRBV30 AWTWDTGEKLF
TRBD1 TRBV19 ASIGQGARYEKLF
. TRBV29-1 SVEDPQGGNYEQY